This TCR beta chain was sequenced in a study of T-cell reconstitution after alpha-beta-depleted transplantation in children. Study-level results: Reportedly, alpha-beta T cells present about two months post-transplant originated from several hundred expanded clones of graft origin. At one year after transplant, newly produced T cells mostly accounted for T-cell counts and diversity.

This clonotype was observed a few times. Its antigen remains unidentified. J was trimmed by 5 bases and V by 3 bases; bases with no gene match: 7. CDR3 length equals 15 residues. Germline CDR1 is SGHVS and CDR2 is FNYEAQ. The TCRbeta library was prepared with unique molecular identifiers. TCRdb ran MiXCR on the PCR reads and lists one entry per CDR3 protein. The data contain roughly 340,000 distinct CDR3 sequences, roughly 17% of them seen just once; the ten biggest clones take up around 38%. Source: PBMCs, mostly from graft donor cells, taken 360 days after TCRalphabeta/CD19-depleted stem cell transplant. This TCR was recovered from a male patient aged 2-10 years who had a stem cell transplant for acute lymphoblastic leukemia, so the T cells may come from the graft donor. V gene TRBV7-6 combines with J gene TRBJ1-5; 7 nucleotides match TRBD1. CDR3 bases: TGTGCCAGCAGCTTGGGACAGAACCCAGATCAGCCCCAGCATTTT. Encoded protein: CASSLGQNPDQPQHF.